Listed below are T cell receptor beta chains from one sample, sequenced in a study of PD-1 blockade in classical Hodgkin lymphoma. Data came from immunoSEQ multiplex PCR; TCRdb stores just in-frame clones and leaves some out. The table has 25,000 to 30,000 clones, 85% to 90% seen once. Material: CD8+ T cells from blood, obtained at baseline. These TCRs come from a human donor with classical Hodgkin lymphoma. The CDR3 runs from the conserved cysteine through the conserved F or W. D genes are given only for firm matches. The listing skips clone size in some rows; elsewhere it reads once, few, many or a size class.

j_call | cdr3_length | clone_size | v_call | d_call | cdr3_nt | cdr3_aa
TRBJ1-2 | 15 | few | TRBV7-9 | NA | TGTGCCAGCAGCTTATTTCAGGGGAGCTCTTATGGCTACACCTTC | CASSLFQGSSYGYTF
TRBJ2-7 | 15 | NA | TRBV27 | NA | TGTGCCAGCAGTCCCCCGGCAGGGTTTAGGAACGAGCAGTACTTC | CASSPPAGFRNEQYF
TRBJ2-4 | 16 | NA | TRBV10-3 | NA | TGTGCCATCAGTCCTGGACTAACACTAGCCAAAAACATTCAGTACTTC | CAISPGLTLAKNIQYF
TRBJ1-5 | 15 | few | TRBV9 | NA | TGTGCCAGCAGCGTAGCGGGGAATAGCAATCAGCCCCAGCATTTT | CASSVAGNSNQPQHF
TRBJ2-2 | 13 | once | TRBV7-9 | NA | TGTGCCAGCAGCTTACTAGCCACCGGGGAGCTGTTTTTT | CASSLLATGELFF
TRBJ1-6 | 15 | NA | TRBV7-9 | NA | TGTGCCAGCAGCTTAGGGGGTGGGGTTGATTCACCCCTCCACTTT | CASSLGGGVDSPLHF
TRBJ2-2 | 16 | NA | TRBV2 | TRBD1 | TGTGCCAGCAGTCCTCCCGGGACAGGGGGGTCCGGGGAGCTGTTTTTT | CASSPPGTGGSGELFF
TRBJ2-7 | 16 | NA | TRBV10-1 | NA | TGCGCCAGCAGACCCCGGGAACCGGGGCTCCCCTACGAGCAGTACTTC | CASRPREPGLPYEQYF
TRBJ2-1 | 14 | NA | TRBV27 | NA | TGTGCCAGCAGTTACCCGGGAGCCCACAATGAGCAGTTCTTC | CASSYPGAHNEQFF
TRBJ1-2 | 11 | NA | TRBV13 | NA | TGTGCCAGCACGGATAACTATGGCTACACCTTC | CASTDNYGYTF
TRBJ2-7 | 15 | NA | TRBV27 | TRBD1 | TGTGCCAGCAGTTTACTACGGGACAGTACGTACGAGCAGTACTTC | CASSLLRDSTYEQYF
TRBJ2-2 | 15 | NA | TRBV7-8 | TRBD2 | TGTGCCAGCAGCCAAAGCGGGAGGGCCACCGGGGAGCTGTTTTTT | CASSQSGRATGELFF
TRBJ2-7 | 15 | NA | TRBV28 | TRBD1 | TGTGCCAGCGACTCAACCGGGGACAGTATATTAGAGCAGTACTTC | CASDSTGDSILEQYF
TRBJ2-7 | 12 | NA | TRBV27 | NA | TGTGCCAGCTCGTTAGATTTACGCGAGCAGTACTTC | CASSLDLREQYF
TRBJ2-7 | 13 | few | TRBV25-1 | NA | TGTGCCAGCAGTTACGGGTCCACCTACGAGCAGTACTTC | CASSYGSTYEQYF
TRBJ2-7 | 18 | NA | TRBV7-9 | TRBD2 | TGTGCCAGCAGCTTACCCAACTTGGGAGGGGCAAAGGGCTACGAGCAGTACTTC | CASSLPNLGGAKGYEQYF
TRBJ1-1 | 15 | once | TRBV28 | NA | TGTGCCAGCAGGATCCCAACAGGCTTTCGCACTGAAGCTTTCTTT | CASRIPTGFRTEAFF
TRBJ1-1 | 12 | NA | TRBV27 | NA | TGTGCCAGCAGCCGAATGAACACTGAAGCTTTCTTT | CASSRMNTEAFF
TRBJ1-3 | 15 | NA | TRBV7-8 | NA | TGTGCCAGCAGCGCCGGAGGGGCGTTGGGAAACACCATATATTTT | CASSAGGALGNTIYF
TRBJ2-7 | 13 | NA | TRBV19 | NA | TGTGCCAGTAGTATTGGGACACCCTACGAGCAGTACTTC | CASSIGTPYEQYF
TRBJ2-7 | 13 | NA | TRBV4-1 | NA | TGCGCCAGCAGCCAAGTGAACGGCTACGAGCAGTACTTC | CASSQVNGYEQYF
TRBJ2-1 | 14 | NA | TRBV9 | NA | TGTGCCAGCAGCGTAGCGGGAGCTTACAATGAGCAGTTCTTC | CASSVAGAYNEQFF
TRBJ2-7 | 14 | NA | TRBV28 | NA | TGTGCCAGCAGTTATGAGGGGGGCACCTACGAGCAGTACTTC | CASSYEGGTYEQYF
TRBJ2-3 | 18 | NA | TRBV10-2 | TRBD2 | TGCGCCAGCAGTGAGTTGCCCATCACTAGCGGGAGGGCAGATACGCAGTATTTT | CASSELPITSGRADTQYF
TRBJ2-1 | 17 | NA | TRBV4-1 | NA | TGCGCCAGCAGCCAAGAAACATTAGCGGTCACCTACAATGAGCAGTTCTTC | CASSQETLAVTYNEQFF
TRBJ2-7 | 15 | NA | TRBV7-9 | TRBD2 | TGTGCCAGCAGCACGGGACTAGCTAAATCCTACGAGCAGTACTTC | CASSTGLAKSYEQYF
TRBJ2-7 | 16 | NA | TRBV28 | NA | TGTGCCAGCAATCTCAGCGGAACCAGCCTTCTGTACGAGCAGTACTTC | CASNLSGTSLLYEQYF
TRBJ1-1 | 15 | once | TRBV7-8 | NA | TGTGCCAGCAGCTTAAGGGGAACTGGGAACACTGAAGCTTTCTTT | CASSLRGTGNTEAFF
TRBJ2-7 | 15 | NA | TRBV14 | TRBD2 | TGTGCCAGCAGCCAAGCGTTTGCGGGAGGGGTAGAGCAGTACTTC | CASSQAFAGGVEQYF
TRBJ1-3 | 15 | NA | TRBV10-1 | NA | TGCGCCTCTAACGCGGTACACTCCTCTGGAAACACCATATATTTT | CASNAVHSSGNTIYF
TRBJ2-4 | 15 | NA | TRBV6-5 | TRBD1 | TGTGCCAGCAGCCGGGGACAGCTCGGAGTAAACATTCAGTACTTT | CASSRGQLGVNIQYF
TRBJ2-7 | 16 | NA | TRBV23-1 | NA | TGCGCCAGCACAGGGGCCTTTGGAGGGGGGATTTACGAGCAGTACTTC | CASTGAFGGGIYEQYF
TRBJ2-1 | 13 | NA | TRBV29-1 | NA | TGCAGCGTTGAAGTAGGGCTAGAGAATGAGCAGTTCTTC | CSVEVGLENEQFF
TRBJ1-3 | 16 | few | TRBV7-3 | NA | TGTGCCAGCAGCTTACCTACATGGGCCTCTGGAAACACCATATATTTT | CASSLPTWASGNTIYF
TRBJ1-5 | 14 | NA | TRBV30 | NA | TGTGCCTGGACGGTGAGGGGTGGCAATCAGCCCCAGCATTTT | CAWTVRGGNQPQHF
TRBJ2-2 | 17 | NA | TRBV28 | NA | TGTGCCAGCAGTTTAGTGAGTGGGAGTTTTTTGTCCGGGGAGCTGTTTTTT | CASSLVSGSFLSGELFF
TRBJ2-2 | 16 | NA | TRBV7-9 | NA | TGTGCCAGCAGGCCCCCCCTCCGGGACACCACCGGGGAGCTGTTTTTT | CASRPPLRDTTGELFF
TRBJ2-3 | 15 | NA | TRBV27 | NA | TGTGCCAGCAGTTTATGGGGAGAGGGGCGGGGTACGCAGTATTTT | CASSLWGEGRGTQYF
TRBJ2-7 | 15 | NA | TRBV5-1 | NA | TGCGCCAGCAGCCCAGCTGGGGGAAGCTCCTACGAGCAGTACTTC | CASSPAGGSSYEQYF
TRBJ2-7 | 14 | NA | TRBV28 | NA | TGTGCCAGCAGTCTCCTCGAGTCATCCTACGAGCAGTACTTC | CASSLLESSYEQYF
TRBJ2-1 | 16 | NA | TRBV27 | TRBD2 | TGTGCCAGCAGTTTATCCACTAGCGGGAGGGCCAATGAGCAGTTCTTC | CASSLSTSGRANEQFF
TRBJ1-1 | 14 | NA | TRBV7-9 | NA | TGTGCCAGCAGCCCTCAGCTCGGGAACACTGAAGCTTTCTTT | CASSPQLGNTEAFF
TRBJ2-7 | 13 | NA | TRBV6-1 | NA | TGTGCCAGCATTGTCCTCAACAGATACGAGCAGTACTTC | CASIVLNRYEQYF
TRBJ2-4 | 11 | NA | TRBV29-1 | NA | TGCAGCCCGGGTGAAAGGGACTCCACCTTCTTC | CSPGERDSTFF
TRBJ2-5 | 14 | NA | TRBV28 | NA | TGTGCCAGCAGTTTAAGTAGCAACCAAGAGACCCAGTACTTC | CASSLSSNQETQYF
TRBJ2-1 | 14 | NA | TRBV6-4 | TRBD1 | TGTGCCACCGCAATCGGGACAGGGTTGAATGAGCAGTTCTTC | CATAIGTGLNEQFF
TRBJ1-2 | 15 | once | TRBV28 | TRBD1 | TGTGCCAGCAGTCCCGCCCCGACAGGGCTCTATGGCTACACCTTC | CASSPAPTGLYGYTF
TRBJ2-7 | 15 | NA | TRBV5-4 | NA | TGTGCCAGCAGCTTGTATCGCGGGGCTTCGTACGAGCAGTACTTC | CASSLYRGASYEQYF
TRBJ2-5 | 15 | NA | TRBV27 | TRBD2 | TGTGCCAGCAACCCTGGACTAGCGGTCCAAGAGACCCAGTACTTC | CASNPGLAVQETQYF
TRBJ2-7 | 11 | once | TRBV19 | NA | TGTGCCAGTAGCTTCAATTACGAGCAGTACTTC | CASSFNYEQYF
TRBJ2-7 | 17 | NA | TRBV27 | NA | TGTGCCAGCAGTTTCTTAGGCGGGGCGGTCCCCGGCCGCGAGCAGTACTTC | CASSFLGGAVPGREQYF
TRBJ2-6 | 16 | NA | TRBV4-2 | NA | TGTGCCAGCAGCCTGAATGGGGTCTCTGGGGCCAACGTCCTGACTTTC | CASSLNGVSGANVLTF
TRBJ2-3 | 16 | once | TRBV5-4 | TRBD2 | TGTGCCAGCAGCTTCGATCTAGCGGGAGAAAGAGATACGCAGTATTTT | CASSFDLAGERDTQYF
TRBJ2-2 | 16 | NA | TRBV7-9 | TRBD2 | TGTGCCAGCAGCTCCCCGGGACTAGAGCGCGCCGGGGAGCTGTTTTTT | CASSSPGLERAGELFF
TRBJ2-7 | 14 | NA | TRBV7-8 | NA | TGTGCCAGCAGAGGAATGCCGGCCTCCTACGAGCAGTACTTC | CASRGMPASYEQYF
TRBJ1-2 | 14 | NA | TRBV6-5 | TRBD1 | TGTGCCAGCAAGTATGACAGGGAATCGTATGGCTACACCTTC | CASKYDRESYGYTF
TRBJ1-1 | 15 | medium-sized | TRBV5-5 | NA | TGTGCCAGCAGCTTGGAGTACAGGATGTACACTGAAGCTTTCTTT | CASSLEYRMYTEAFF
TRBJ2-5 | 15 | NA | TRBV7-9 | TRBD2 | TGTGCCAGCAGCTTAGGGGGACTATTGTTCGAGACCCAGTACTTC | CASSLGGLLFETQYF
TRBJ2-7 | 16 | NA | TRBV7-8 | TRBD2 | TGTGCCAGCAGTTCCACACTCGGGACTAGCGGCTACGAGCAGTACTTC | CASSSTLGTSGYEQYF